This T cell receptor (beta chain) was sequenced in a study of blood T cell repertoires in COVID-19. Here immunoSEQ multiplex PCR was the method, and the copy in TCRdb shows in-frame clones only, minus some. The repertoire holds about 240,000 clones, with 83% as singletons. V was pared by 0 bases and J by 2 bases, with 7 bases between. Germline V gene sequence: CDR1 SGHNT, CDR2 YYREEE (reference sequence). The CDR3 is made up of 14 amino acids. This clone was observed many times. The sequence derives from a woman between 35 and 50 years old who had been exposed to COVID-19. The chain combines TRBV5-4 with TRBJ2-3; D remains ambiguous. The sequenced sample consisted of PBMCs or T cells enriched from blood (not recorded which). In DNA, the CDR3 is TGTGCCAGCAGCTTGGAGGCGGTCACAGATACGCAGTATTTT. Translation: CASSLEAVTDTQYF.